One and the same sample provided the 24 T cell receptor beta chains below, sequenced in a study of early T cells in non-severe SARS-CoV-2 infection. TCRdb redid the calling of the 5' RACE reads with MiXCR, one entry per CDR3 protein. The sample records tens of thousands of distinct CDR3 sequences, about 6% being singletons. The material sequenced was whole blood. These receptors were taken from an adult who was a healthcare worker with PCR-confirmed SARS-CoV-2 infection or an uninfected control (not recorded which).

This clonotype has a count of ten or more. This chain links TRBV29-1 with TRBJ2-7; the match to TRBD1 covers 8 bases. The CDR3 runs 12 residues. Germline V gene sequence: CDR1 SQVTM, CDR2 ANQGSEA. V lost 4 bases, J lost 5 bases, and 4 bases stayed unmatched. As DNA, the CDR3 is TGCAGCGTTGTACAGGGGGTTAACGAGCAGTACTTC. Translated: CSVVQGVNEQYF.

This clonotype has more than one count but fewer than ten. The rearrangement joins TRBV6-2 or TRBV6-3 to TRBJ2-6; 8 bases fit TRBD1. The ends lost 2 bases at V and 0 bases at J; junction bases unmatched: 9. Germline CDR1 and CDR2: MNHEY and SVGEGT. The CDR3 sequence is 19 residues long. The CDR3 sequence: CASSYPMAGTGSGANVLTF. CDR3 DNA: TGTGCCAGCAGTTACCCCATGGCGGGGACAGGCTCTGGGGCCAACGTCCTGACTTTC.

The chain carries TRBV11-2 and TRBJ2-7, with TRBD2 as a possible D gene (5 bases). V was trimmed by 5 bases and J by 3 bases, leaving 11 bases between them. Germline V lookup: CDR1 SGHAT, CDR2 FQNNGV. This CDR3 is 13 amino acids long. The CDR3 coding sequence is TGTGCCAGCAGCGAGACGGGGAACTACGAGCAGTACTTC. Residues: CASSETGNYEQYF.

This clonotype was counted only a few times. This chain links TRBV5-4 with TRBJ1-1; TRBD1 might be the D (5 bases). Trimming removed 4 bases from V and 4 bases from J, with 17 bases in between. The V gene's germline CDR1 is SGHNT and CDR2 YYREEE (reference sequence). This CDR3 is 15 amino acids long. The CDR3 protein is CASSPRGSVGTEAFF. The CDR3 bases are TGTGCCAGCAGCCCGAGGGGTTCGGTCGGCACTGAAGCTTTCTTT.

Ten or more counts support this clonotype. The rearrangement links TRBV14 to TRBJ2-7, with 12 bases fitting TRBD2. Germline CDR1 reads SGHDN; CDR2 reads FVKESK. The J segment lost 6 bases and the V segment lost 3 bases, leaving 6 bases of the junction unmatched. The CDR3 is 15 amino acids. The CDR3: CASSHLAGGPVEQYF. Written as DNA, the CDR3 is TGTGCCAGCAGCCATCTAGCGGGAGGGCCTGTCGAGCAGTACTTC.

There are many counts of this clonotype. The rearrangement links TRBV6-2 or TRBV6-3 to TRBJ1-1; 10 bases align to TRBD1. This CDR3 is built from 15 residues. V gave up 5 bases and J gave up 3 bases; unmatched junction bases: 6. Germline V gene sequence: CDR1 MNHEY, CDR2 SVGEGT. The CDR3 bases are TGTGCCAGCAGTACCGGGACAGGGGCGGACACTGAAGCTTTCTTT. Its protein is CASSTGTGADTEAFF.

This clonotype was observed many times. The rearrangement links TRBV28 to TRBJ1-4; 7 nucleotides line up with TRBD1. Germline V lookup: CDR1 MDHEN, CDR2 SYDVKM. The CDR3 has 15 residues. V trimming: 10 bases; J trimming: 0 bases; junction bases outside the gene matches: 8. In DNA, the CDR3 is TGTGCCACGACAGGGCAGGGCACAACTAATGAAAAACTGTTTTTT. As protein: CATTGQGTTNEKLFF.

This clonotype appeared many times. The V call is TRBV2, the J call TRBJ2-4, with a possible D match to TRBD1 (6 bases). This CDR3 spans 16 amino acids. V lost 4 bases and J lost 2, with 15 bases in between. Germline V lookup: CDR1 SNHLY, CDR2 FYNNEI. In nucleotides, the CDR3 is TGTGCCAGCAGTGGTAAACAGGGAATCCCCAAAAACATTCAGTACTTC. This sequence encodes CASSGKQGIPKNIQYF. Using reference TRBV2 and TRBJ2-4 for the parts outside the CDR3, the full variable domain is EPEVTQTPSHQVTQMGQEVILRCVPISNHLYFYWYRQILGQKVEFLVSFYNNEISEKSEIFDDQFSVERPDGSNFTLKIRSTKLEDSAMYFCASSGKQGIPKNIQYFGAGTRLSVL.

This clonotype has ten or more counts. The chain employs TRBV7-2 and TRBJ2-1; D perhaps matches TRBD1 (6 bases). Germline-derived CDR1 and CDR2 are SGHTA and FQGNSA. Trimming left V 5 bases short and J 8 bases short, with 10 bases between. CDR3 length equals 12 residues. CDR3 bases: TGTGCCAGCAGCGCCCGGACAGATGAGCAGTTCTTC. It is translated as CASSARTDEQFF.

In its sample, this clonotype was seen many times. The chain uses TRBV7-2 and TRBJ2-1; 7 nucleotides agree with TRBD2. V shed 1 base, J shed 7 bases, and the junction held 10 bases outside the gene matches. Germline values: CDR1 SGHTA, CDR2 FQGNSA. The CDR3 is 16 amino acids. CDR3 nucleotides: TGTGCCAGCAGCTTAGACATAGCGGGCAGATTTAATGAGCAGTTCTTC. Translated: CASSLDIAGRFNEQFF.

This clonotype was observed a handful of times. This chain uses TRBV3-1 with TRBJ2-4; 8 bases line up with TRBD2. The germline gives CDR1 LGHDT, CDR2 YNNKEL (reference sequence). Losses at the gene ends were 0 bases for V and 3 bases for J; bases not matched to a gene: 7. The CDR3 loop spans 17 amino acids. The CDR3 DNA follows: TGTGCCAGCAGCCAAGAGATGGTGGGACTAGGCAAAAACATTCAGTACTTC. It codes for CASSQEMVGLGKNIQYF.

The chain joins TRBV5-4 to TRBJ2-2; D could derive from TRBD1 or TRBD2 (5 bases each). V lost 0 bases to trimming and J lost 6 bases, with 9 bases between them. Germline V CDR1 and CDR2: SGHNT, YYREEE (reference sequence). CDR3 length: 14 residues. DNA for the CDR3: TGTGCCAGCAGCTTGGGGGACCGTTCCGGGGAGCTGTTTTTT. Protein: CASSLGDRSGELFF.

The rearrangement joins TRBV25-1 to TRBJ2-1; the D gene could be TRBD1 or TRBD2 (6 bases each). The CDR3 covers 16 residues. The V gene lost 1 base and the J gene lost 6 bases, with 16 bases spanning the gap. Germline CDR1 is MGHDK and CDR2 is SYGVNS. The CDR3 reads CASSELAGDLVNEQFF. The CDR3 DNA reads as TGTGCCAGCAGTGAATTAGCAGGGGACTTAGTCAATGAGCAGTTCTTC.

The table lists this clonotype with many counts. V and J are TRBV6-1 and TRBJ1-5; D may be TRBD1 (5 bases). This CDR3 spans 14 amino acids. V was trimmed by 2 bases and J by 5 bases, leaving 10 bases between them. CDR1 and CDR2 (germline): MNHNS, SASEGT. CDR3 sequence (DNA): TGTGCCAGCAGTGAATTCGGGGGGGATCAGCCCCAGCATTTT. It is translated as CASSEFGGDQPQHF.

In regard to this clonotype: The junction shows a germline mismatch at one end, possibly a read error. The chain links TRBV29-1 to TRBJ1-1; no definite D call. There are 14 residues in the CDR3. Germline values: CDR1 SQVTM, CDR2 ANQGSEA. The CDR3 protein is CSGERSILNTEAFF. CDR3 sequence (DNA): TGCAGCGGTGAAAGATCCATCCTAAACACTGAAGCTTTCTTT.

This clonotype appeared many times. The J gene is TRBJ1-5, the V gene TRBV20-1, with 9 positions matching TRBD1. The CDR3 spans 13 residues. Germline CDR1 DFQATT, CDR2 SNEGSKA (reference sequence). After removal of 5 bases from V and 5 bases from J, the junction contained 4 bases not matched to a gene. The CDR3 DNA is TGCAGTGCTGCGGACAGGGGCGATCAGCCCCAGCATTTT. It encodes CSAADRGDQPQHF.

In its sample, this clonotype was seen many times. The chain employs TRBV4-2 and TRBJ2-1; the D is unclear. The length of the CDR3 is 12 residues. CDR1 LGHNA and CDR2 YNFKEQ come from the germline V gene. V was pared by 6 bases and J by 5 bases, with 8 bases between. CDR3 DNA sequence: TGTGCCAGCAGTCCCCCCAACAATGAGCAGTTCTTC. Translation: CASSPPNNEQFF.

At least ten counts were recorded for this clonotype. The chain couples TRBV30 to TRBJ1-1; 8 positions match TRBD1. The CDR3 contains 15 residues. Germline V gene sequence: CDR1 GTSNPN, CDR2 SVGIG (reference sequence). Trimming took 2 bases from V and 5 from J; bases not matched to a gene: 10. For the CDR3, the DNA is TGTGCCTGGAGTCCACGGCGGACAGGGAGTACTGAAGCTTTCTTT. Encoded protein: CAWSPRRTGSTEAFF.

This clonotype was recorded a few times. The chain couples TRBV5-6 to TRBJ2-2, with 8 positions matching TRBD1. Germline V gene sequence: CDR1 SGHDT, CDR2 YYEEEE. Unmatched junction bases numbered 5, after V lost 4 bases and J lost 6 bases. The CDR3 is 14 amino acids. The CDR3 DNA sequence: TGTGCCAGCAGCCCGGACAGGGTGGCCGGGGAGCTGTTTTTT. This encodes CASSPDRVAGELFF.

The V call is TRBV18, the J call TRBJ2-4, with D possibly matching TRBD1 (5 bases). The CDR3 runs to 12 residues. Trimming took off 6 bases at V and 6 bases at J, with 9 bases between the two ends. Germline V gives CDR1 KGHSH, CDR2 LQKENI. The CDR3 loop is CASSTDLNIQYF. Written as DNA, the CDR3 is TGTGCCAGCTCGACAGATCTAAACATTCAGTACTTC. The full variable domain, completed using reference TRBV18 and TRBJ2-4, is NAGVMQNPRHLVRRRGQEARLRCSPMKGHSHVYWYRQLPEEGLKFMVYLQKENIIDESGMPKERFSAEFPKEGPSILRIQQVVRGDSAAYFCASSTDLNIQYFGAGTRLSVL.

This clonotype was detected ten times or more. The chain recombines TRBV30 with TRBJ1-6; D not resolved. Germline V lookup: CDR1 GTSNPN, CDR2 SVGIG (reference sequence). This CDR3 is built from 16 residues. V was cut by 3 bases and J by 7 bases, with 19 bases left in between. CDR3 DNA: TGTGCCTGGAGCGGAGGCCCCCAAGCGGGAAATTCACCCCTCCACTTT. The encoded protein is CAWSGGPQAGNSPLHF.

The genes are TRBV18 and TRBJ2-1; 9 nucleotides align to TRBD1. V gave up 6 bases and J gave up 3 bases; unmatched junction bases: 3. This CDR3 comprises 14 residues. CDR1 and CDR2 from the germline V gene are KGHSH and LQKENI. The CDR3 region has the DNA TGTGCCAGCTCGTCGGGACAGGGCTACAATGAGCAGTTCTTC. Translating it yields CASSSGQGYNEQFF.

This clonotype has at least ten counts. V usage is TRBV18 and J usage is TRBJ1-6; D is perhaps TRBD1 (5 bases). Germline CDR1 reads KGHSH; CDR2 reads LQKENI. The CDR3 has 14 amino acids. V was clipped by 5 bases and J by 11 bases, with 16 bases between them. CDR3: CASSDLGQNAPLHF. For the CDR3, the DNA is TGTGCCAGCTCAGATCTGGGGCAAAACGCACCCCTCCACTTT.

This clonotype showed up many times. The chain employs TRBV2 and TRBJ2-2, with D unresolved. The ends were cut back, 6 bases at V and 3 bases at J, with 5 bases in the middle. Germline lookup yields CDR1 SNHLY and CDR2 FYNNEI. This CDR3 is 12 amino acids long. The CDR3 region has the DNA TGTGCCAGCAGGTCGGACACCGGGGAGCTGTTTTTT. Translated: CASRSDTGELFF.